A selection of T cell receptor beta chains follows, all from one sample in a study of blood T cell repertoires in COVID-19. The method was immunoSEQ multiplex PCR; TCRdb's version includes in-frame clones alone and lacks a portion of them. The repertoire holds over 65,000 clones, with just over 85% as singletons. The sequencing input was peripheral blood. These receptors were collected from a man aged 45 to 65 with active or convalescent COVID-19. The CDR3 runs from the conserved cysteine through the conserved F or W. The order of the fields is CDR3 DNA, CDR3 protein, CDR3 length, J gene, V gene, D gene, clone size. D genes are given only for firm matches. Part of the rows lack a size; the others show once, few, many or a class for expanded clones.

TGTGCCAGCAGCTTGACAGAAAACTATGGCTACACCTTC	CASSLTENYGYTF	13	TRBJ1-2	TRBV6-5	-	once
TGTGCCAGTGGTACAGGGGTGGCCAATCAGCCCCAGCATTTT	CASGTGVANQPQHF	14	TRBJ1-5	TRBV19	TRBD1	-
TGTGCCAGCAGCTTAGGCTCGGAGGGGCGTGAGACCCAGTACTTC	CASSLGSEGRETQYF	15	TRBJ2-5	TRBV7-2	-	-
TGCGCCAGCAGCCCTTCCGGGACAGGGAATGAAAAACTGTTTTTT	CASSPSGTGNEKLFF	15	TRBJ1-4	TRBV4-3	TRBD1	-
TGTGCCAGCAGCTCCCCCGGGGGGCGCATTGCCGGGGAGCTGTTTTTT	CASSSPGGRIAGELFF	16	TRBJ2-2	TRBV5-4	-	-
TGTGCCAGCTCCGAGACTAGCGGGAGGTGGGAGACCCAGTACTTC	CASSETSGRWETQYF	15	TRBJ2-5	TRBV18	TRBD2	-
TGCAGCGTTTGGGCAGGGGGGCCAGATACGCAGTATTTT	CSVWAGGPDTQYF	13	TRBJ2-3	TRBV29-1	-	once
TGCGCCAGCAGTCGACTGTATAATTCACCCCTCCACTTT	CASSRLYNSPLHF	13	TRBJ1-6	TRBV10-1	-	-
TGTGCCAGCAGTACCCAGGGGTTCCGGGCTTTCTTT	CASSTQGFRAFF	12	TRBJ1-1	TRBV28	-	-
TGTGCCAGCAGCGTAGACCTCGGGGCTAATGAAAAACTGTTTTTT	CASSVDLGANEKLFF	15	TRBJ1-4	TRBV9	-	few
TGTGCCAGTAGTATTCCTACAGGATCTGGGGCCAACGTCCTGACTTTC	CASSIPTGSGANVLTF	16	TRBJ2-6	TRBV19	-	-
TGTGCCATCAGTTCGGACAGCCAAGAGACCCAGTACTTC	CAISSDSQETQYF	13	TRBJ2-5	TRBV10-3	-	-
TGTGCCAGCAGGGGTGCGGGGGAGCGGCAGCCCCAGCATTTT	CASRGAGERQPQHF	14	TRBJ1-5	TRBV27	-	few
TGCAGCGTTGTCGGCGGGACCTCCTACGAGCAGTACTTC	CSVVGGTSYEQYF	13	TRBJ2-7	TRBV29-1	-	-
TGTGCCACCAGCAGAGATACGGGGGTGAAGACCCAGTACTTC	CATSRDTGVKTQYF	14	TRBJ2-5	TRBV15	-	-
TGTGCCAGCAGCGTAGGTAGTAGCGGGAGCAGGAATGAGCAGTTCTTC	CASSVGSSGSRNEQFF	16	TRBJ2-1	TRBV9	TRBD2	-
TGTGCCACCAGTGACAAGAACACCGGGGAGCTGTTTTTT	CATSDKNTGELFF	13	TRBJ2-2	TRBV24-1	-	few
TGTGCCATCAGTGAAAAGACTAGATGGGAGACCCAGTACTTC	CAISEKTRWETQYF	14	TRBJ2-5	TRBV10-3	-	-
TGTGCCAGCAGTATTGACAGGGACGCTGAAGCTTTCTTT	CASSIDRDAEAFF	13	TRBJ1-1	TRBV6-4	TRBD1	-
TGTGCCTGGAGTACAGAGGACAGGGAAGCTTTCTTT	CAWSTEDREAFF	12	TRBJ1-1	TRBV30	TRBD1	-
TGTGCCAGCAGCTTAAATGGGGGCGCGCCTAATGAAAAACTGTTTTTT	CASSLNGGAPNEKLFF	16	TRBJ1-4	TRBV7-9	-	-
TGCGCCAGCAGCCTTGACAGTGTGGATTCACCCCTCCACTTT	CASSLDSVDSPLHF	14	TRBJ1-6	TRBV5-1	-	-
TGCGCCAGCAGCATCTCCGGGACAGGCAACACTGAAGCTTTCTTT	CASSISGTGNTEAFF	15	TRBJ1-1	TRBV5-1	TRBD1	few
TGTGCCTGGAGTTTGGCGGGAGGTTTTTTCTTC	CAWSLAGGFFF	11	TRBJ2-1	TRBV30	TRBD2	few
TGTGCCAGCAGCCCGGGGGGGGGACTAGCGGGAGATGAGCAGTTCTTC	CASSPGGGLAGDEQFF	16	TRBJ2-1	TRBV11-3	TRBD2	-
TGTGCCAGCAGCGGAGCGGGGGGGCTGAATGAGCAGTTCTTC	CASSGAGGLNEQFF	14	TRBJ2-1	TRBV6-5	TRBD2	-
TGTGCCAGCAGCTTAGGGGGGACTAGCGGGGTCTCTTACGAGCAGTACTTC	CASSLGGTSGVSYEQYF	17	TRBJ2-7	TRBV7-2	TRBD2	-
TGTGCCAGTATGGGGCGGGAGGGCCTTAATGAGCAGTTCTTC	CASMGREGLNEQFF	14	TRBJ2-1	TRBV19	TRBD2	-
TGTGCCACCAGTGGCTCCGGGACAGCGAACACCGGGGAGCTGTTTTTT	CATSGSGTANTGELFF	16	TRBJ2-2	TRBV24-1	TRBD1	-
TGTGCCAGCAGGGAGGGTGGAAGCCCCCAGCATTTT	CASREGGSPQHF	12	TRBJ1-5	TRBV12-3/TRBV12-4	-	once
TGTGCCAGCAGCAAAGTTCGGGGAATGGCGTGCACTGAAGCTTTCTTT	CASSKVRGMACTEAFF	16	TRBJ1-1	TRBV21-1	-	-
TGTGCCAGCAGTTACGGAGACAGGGGTGGCTACACCTTC	CASSYGDRGGYTF	13	TRBJ1-2	TRBV6-6	TRBD1	-
TGTGCCAGCAGTACGACCTATCAGGGCGAAAAACTGTTTTTT	CASSTTYQGEKLFF	14	TRBJ1-4	TRBV6-5	-	-
TGCGCCAGCAGTGAGGGGTCGGGCTATGGCTACACCTTC	CASSEGSGYGYTF	13	TRBJ1-2	TRBV10-1	-	-
TGTGCCAGCGGAGAAAGGGGCCCGAATTCACCCCTCCACTTT	CASGERGPNSPLHF	14	TRBJ1-6	TRBV28	-	-
TGTGCCTGGAGTGTAGGAGGGAACACTGAAGCTTTCTTT	CAWSVGGNTEAFF	13	TRBJ1-1	TRBV30	-	-
TGTGCCAGCAGTTTAGACAGAAGCACAGATACGCAGTATTTT	CASSLDRSTDTQYF	14	TRBJ2-3	TRBV28	-	-
TGTGCCAGCAGAGCTACAGGGCTGGCGAGGCCCCAGCATTTT	CASRATGLARPQHF	14	TRBJ1-5	TRBV6-5	-	-
TGTGCCAGCAGCCGGGGTGCAAATGAGCAGTTCTTC	CASSRGANEQFF	12	TRBJ2-1	TRBV5-4	-	-
TGTGCCAACGCGGACAGGGACGAGACCCAGTACTTC	CANADRDETQYF	12	TRBJ2-5	TRBV2	TRBD1	-
TGTGCCAGCAGCTTAGACAGGGGAGTCGAAGAGACCCAGTACTTC	CASSLDRGVEETQYF	15	TRBJ2-5	TRBV11-2	-	-
TGTGCCAGCTCTCCGACAGGAAACACCATATATTTT	CASSPTGNTIYF	12	TRBJ1-3	TRBV18	-	-
TGCGCCAGCAGCCAAGATCACCGGGACAGCAATTCACCCCTCCACTTT	CASSQDHRDSNSPLHF	16	TRBJ1-6	TRBV4-3	TRBD1	-
TGTGCCACCAGTGACCCCAATTCAGATACGCAGTATTTT	CATSDPNSDTQYF	13	TRBJ2-3	TRBV24-1	-	-
TGTGCTAGTGGTTTGTGGCAGGCCTCCTACGAGCAGTACTTC	CASGLWQASYEQYF	14	TRBJ2-7	TRBV12-5	-	-
TGTGCCAGCAGCGAACAGGGGAATGAGCAGTTCTTC	CASSEQGNEQFF	12	TRBJ2-1	TRBV27	TRBD1	few
TGTGCCAGCAGTCCTAACCTAGTACAGGGTGAGGGCTACACCTTC	CASSPNLVQGEGYTF	15	TRBJ1-2	TRBV27	-	-
TGTGCCAGCAGTGAAGCGCGCTGGGTGGCAGGGGCGAACACTGAAGCTTTCTTT	CASSEARWVAGANTEAFF	18	TRBJ1-1	TRBV6-1	-	-
TGTGCCAGCAGTGCAACCGGGACAGGGGTATCACCCCTCCACTTT	CASSATGTGVSPLHF	15	TRBJ1-6	TRBV3-1/TRBV3-2	TRBD1	-
TGTGCCAGCAGGATGGGGACAGGGGTGGGAGATACGCAGTATTTT	CASRMGTGVGDTQYF	15	TRBJ2-3	TRBV2	TRBD1	-
TGTGCCAGCAGTGTAGAACGCTACGAGCAGTACTTC	CASSVERYEQYF	12	TRBJ2-7	TRBV11-2	-	-
TGTGCCGCGGATGGGGGGGGCTCTTACAATGAGCAGTTCTTC	CAADGGGSYNEQFF	14	TRBJ2-1	TRBV19	-	-
TGTGCCAGCAGCCGGGACAGGGGGTACCTTAACTATGGCTACACCTTC	CASSRDRGYLNYGYTF	16	TRBJ1-2	TRBV3-1/TRBV3-2	TRBD1	-
TGTGCCAGCAGCTTAGACCGGGACATAGGGGCTTTCTTT	CASSLDRDIGAFF	13	TRBJ1-1	TRBV11-2	-	-
TGCGCCAGCAGCCAACCTTTGGTCATAGGGGGGGGCGCGTTTTTCTACGAGCAGTACTTC	CASSQPLVIGGGAFFYEQYF	20	TRBJ2-7	TRBV4-3	-	-
TGTGCCAGCACCCCGGCTCAAACCATCTACGAGCAGTACTTC	CASTPAQTIYEQYF	14	TRBJ2-7	TRBV6-2/TRBV6-3	-	-
TGTGCCAGCAGCAAAGTCAGTGGGACTATGCGTGGCTCTGGAAACACCATATATTTT	CASSKVSGTMRGSGNTIYF	19	TRBJ1-3	TRBV21-1	-	-